A selection of T cell receptor beta chains follows, all from one sample in a study of blood T cell repertoires in COVID-19. Sequencing used immunoSEQ multiplex PCR; TCRdb keeps in-frame clones, though not all of them. The table lists about 260,000 clones, about nine tenths of them singletons. Sequenced input: peripheral blood. The source of these receptors is a woman aged 45-59 years who had recovered from COVID-19. The CDR3 runs from the conserved cysteine through the conserved F or W.

V: TRBV19; CDR3: CASRIRQGRLNTEAFF
V: TRBV20-1; CDR3: CSASRGGAGQTDTQYF
V: TRBV11-2; CDR3: CASSPLLAGGISQYF
V: TRBV5-6; CDR3: CASSLYAGGLQEGQYF
V: TRBV5-1; CDR3: CASSSDGGRAGELFF
V: TRBV7-9; CDR3: CASSLARTAANSRNTEAFF
V: TRBV6-5; CDR3: CASSYSESYEQYF
V: TRBV4-1; CDR3: CASSHIPTGTGAGNTIYF
V: TRBV2; CDR3: CASSRDRGRKNYGYTF
V: TRBV7-2; CDR3: CASSRAGVSDTQYF
V: TRBV5-6; CDR3: CASSPDRSEKLFF